Following are 28 T cell receptor beta chains from one sample sequenced in a study of T cells after yellow fever vaccination. One entry per CDR3 protein results from TCRdb running MiXCR on the 5' RACE reads. Of over 250,000 distinct CDR3 sequences in the sample, around 5.3% are singletons; the top ten hold more than 3%. Sequencing was performed on CD4+ T cells sorted from PBMCs, taken on the day of the yellow fever booster vaccination. The receptors originated from a man between 18 and 35 years old who received the YFV17D yellow fever vaccine.

This clonotype was detected ten times or more. The CDR3 bases are TGTGCCAGCAGCTCCACCCCTTCGGGTACGCAGTATTTT. This encodes CASSSTPSGTQYF. The chain joins TRBV7-2 to TRBJ2-3; D is undetermined. The CDR3 covers 13 residues. V shed 4 bases and J shed 8 bases, with 13 bases lying between them. Per germline, CDR1 SGHTA and CDR2 FQGNSA. Full variable domain (rest looked up from reference TRBV7-2 and TRBJ2-3): GAGVSQSPSNKVTEKGKDVELRCDPISGHTALYWYRQSLGQGLEFLIYFQGNSAPDKSGLPSDRFSAERTGGSVSTLTIQRTQQEDSAVYLCASSSTPSGTQYFGPGTRLTVL.

This clonotype was picked up many times. This sequence joins TRBV20-1 and TRBJ2-7; 9 positions match TRBD1. V gave up 4 bases and J gave up 2 bases; unmatched junction bases: 3. In germline, CDR1 is DFQATT, CDR2 SNEGSKA (reference sequence). The CDR3 totals 13 residues. The CDR3 region has the DNA TGCAGTGCTACTGGGACAGGGACCTACGAGCAGTACTTC. It encodes CSATGTGTYEQYF.

The J gene is TRBJ2-3, the V gene TRBV5-1; D may match TRBD1 or TRBD2 (6 bases each). This CDR3 region has 14 residues. V was clipped by 2 bases and J by 4 bases, with 11 bases between them. Germline V gives CDR1 SGHRS, CDR2 YFSETQ. The CDR3 DNA is TGCGCCAGCAGCTTAGGGGGGCTGGCAGATACGCAGTATTTT. Protein sequence: CASSLGGLADTQYF.

This clonotype showed up many times. V gene TRBV5-1 combines with J gene TRBJ2-4; TRBD2 matches at 9 bases. This CDR3 spans 15 amino acids. In germline, CDR1 is SGHRS, CDR2 YFSETQ. The V gene end was trimmed by 3 bases and the J gene end by 8 bases; junction bases not matched to a gene: 9. CDR3 in amino acids: CASSWIAGARDIQYF. The CDR3 nucleotides read TGCGCCAGCAGCTGGATAGCGGGGGCCAGGGACATTCAGTACTTC. The complete variable domain, with remaining parts taken from reference TRBV5-1 and TRBJ2-4, reads KAGVTQTPRYLIKTRGQQVTLSCSPISGHRSVSWYQQTPGQGLQFLFEYFSETQRNKGNFPGRFSGRQFSNSRSEMNVSTLELGDSALYLCASSWIAGARDIQYFGAGTRLSVL.

This clonotype was seen repeatedly, ten times or more. The genes are TRBV29-1 and TRBJ2-7; TRBD1 agrees at 7 bases. The J segment lost 7 bases and the V segment lost 6 bases, leaving 21 bases of the junction unmatched. This CDR3 has 16 amino acids. Germline V gene data show CDR1 as SQVTM and CDR2 as ANQGSEA. The chain's CDR3 is CSVAPRQGVSHREQYF. The CDR3 DNA follows: TGCAGCGTCGCACCAAGACAGGGAGTATCGCACAGGGAGCAGTACTTC.

Points on this clonotype: The CDR3 does not close with the conserved phenylalanine or tryptophan, likely indicating a read error. J is TRBJ1-1 and V is TRBV7-3; 9 nucleotides match TRBD1. Germline V gives CDR1 SGHTA, CDR2 FQGTGA. CDR3 length: 13 amino acids. The CDR3 reads CARSLIYRGQAFS. DNA for the CDR3: TGTGCCAGAAGCTTAATTTACAGGGGGCAAGCTTTCTCT.

This clonotype was recorded a few times. The CDR3 here is CASSSTRNTEAFF. CDR3 bases: TGTGCCAGCAGCTCGACACGGAACACTGAAGCTTTCTTT. This chain joins TRBV7-3 and TRBJ1-1, with D uncertain. Germline CDR1 SGHTA, CDR2 FQGTGA. V was pared by 4 bases and J by 1 base, with 7 bases between. The CDR3 has 13 amino acids.

This clonotype was seen a handful of times. This rearrangement joins TRBV5-4 to TRBJ1-3, with 8 bases identical to TRBD1. With V trimmed by 1 base and J by 3 bases, 6 bases remained unmatched. Germline CDR1 and CDR2: SGHNT and YYREEE (reference sequence). The CDR3 extends over 16 amino acids. CDR3: CASSLQQGAFGNTIYF. The CDR3 DNA reads TGTGCCAGCAGCTTGCAGCAGGGGGCCTTTGGAAACACCATATATTTT.

This clonotype was counted many times. The chain carries TRBV7-2 and TRBJ2-4; D unresolved. The germline V gene has CDR1 SGHTA and CDR2 FQGNSA. V gave up 1 base and J gave up 3 bases, with 7 bases separating them. This CDR3 spans 14 amino acids. Here the CDR3 DNA reads TGTGCCAGCAGCTTAGGCTGGGGCAAAAACATTCAGTACTTC. Protein product: CASSLGWGKNIQYF. The variable domain in full, completed from reference TRBV7-2 and TRBJ2-4, reads GAGVSQSPSNKVTEKGKDVELRCDPISGHTALYWYRQSLGQGLEFLIYFQGNSAPDKSGLPSDRFSAERTGGSVSTLTIQRTQQEDSAVYLCASSLGWGKNIQYFGAGTRLSVL.

This clonotype showed up many times. The chain uses TRBV20-1 and TRBJ1-2; possible D gene TRBD1, 5 bases. CDR1 and CDR2 (germline): DFQATT, SNEGSKA (reference sequence). This CDR3 contains 14 residues. V was clipped by 1 base and J by 1 base, with 10 bases between them. CDR3 in amino acids: CSARGGRHNYGYTF. CDR3 DNA: TGCAGTGCTAGAGGGGGCAGGCATAACTATGGCTACACCTTC.

This chain links TRBV19 with TRBJ2-1, with 8 bases identical to TRBD2. The CDR3 spans 13 residues. Germline V gene lookup returns CDR1 LNHDA and CDR2 SQIVND (reference sequence). V lost 4 bases and J lost 12; bases outside the gene matches: 8. CDR3 in amino acids: CASSTYGGARQFF. The DNA for the CDR3 is TGTGCCAGTAGTACTTACGGGGGGGCCAGGCAGTTCTTC.

V is TRBV6-5 and J is TRBJ2-2, with 7 bases that match TRBD1. J gave up 6 bases and V 5 bases, and 9 bases lay outside the gene matches. The germline V gene has CDR1 MNHEY and CDR2 SVGAGI. The CDR3 totals 15 residues. The CDR3 spells CASSTGTAPAGELFF. DNA for the CDR3: TGTGCCAGCAGTACTGGGACAGCCCCCGCCGGGGAGCTGTTTTTT.

V and J are TRBV5-6 and TRBJ2-1; no clear D gene. Trimming left V 0 bases short and J 0 bases short, with 10 bases between. Germline V gives CDR1 SGHDT, CDR2 YYEEEE. The CDR3 loop spans 16 amino acids. CDR3 region: CASSLEGRSSYNEQFF. CDR3 nucleotides: TGTGCCAGCAGCTTGGAAGGGCGGAGCTCCTACAATGAGCAGTTCTTC.

This clonotype was observed at least ten times. The V and J genes are TRBV12-3 or TRBV12-4 and TRBJ2-5, with TRBD1 as a possible D gene (6 bases). The ends were cut back, 4 bases at V and 6 bases at J, with 9 bases in the middle. The CDR3 is 12 amino acids. The CDR3, as DNA: TGTGCCAGCAGTTCAGGGGCCCAGACCCAGTACTTC. Protein sequence: CASSSGAQTQYF.

Ten or more counts support this clonotype. The chain has TRBV5-4 and TRBJ1-2; D gene unclear. CDR1 and CDR2 (germline): SGHNT, YYREEE (reference sequence). The CDR3 consists of 14 residues. Trimming took 4 bases from V and 4 from J, leaving 14 bases between them. The CDR3 region has the DNA TGTGCCAGCAGCCCCCCCGGCAAGAGCTATGGCTACACCTTC. Amino acids: CASSPPGKSYGYTF.

This clonotype showed up just a few times. This chain's CDR3 is CASSPGQGITGELFF. The CDR3 bases are TGCGCCAGCAGCCCGGGACAGGGGATCACCGGGGAGCTGTTTTTT. The chain employs TRBV4-1 and TRBJ2-2; 10 nucleotides align to TRBD1. J gave up 4 bases and V 4 bases, and 3 bases lay outside the gene matches. The CDR3 is made up of 15 amino acids. In germline, CDR1 is MGHRA, CDR2 YSYEKL.

The genes are TRBV12-5 and TRBJ1-1; D is unclear. The CDR3 consists of 13 residues. Trimming took 6 bases from V and 0 from J, leaving 8 bases between them. CDR1 is LGHNT and CDR2 is FRNRAP in the germline V gene. In DNA, the CDR3 is TGTGCTAGTGGGGGCATGATGAACACTGAAGCTTTCTTT. This sequence encodes CASGGMMNTEAFF.

This clonotype was seen a handful of times. The chain joins TRBV20-1 to TRBJ1-5; no definite D call. The CDR3 extends over 13 amino acids. V was trimmed by 1 base and J by 1 base, leaving 5 bases between them. Looked up from germline, CDR1 is DFQATT and CDR2 is SNEGSKA (reference sequence). In DNA, the CDR3 is TGCAGTGCTAGAGGACGGAGCAATCAGCCCCAGCATTTT. Protein product: CSARGRSNQPQHF.

In nucleotides, the CDR3 is TGTGCCAGCAGCTTGGAGCGGGCGGCCTACAATGAGCAGTTCTTC. This sequence encodes CASSLERAAYNEQFF. The V call is TRBV7-2, the J call TRBJ2-1, with TRBD2 as a possible D gene (6 bases). The CDR3 has 15 residues. Trimming took 3 bases from V and 2 from J, leaving 11 bases between them. Germline V CDR1 and CDR2: SGHTA, FQGNSA.

The sample holds many counts of this clonotype. The chain couples TRBV12-3 or TRBV12-4 to TRBJ1-2; TRBD1 might be the D (5 bases). The CDR3 extends over 13 amino acids. The V gene lost 2 bases and the J gene lost 6 bases, with 10 bases spanning the gap. The CDR3 protein is CASSLRQWNGYTF. CDR3 in DNA: TGTGCCAGCAGTTTACGACAGTGGAATGGCTACACCTTC.

Notes on this clonotype: A much more abundant neighbour one base away suggests this may be a read error. The chain couples TRBV5-1 to TRBJ2-1, with 8 positions matching TRBD2. The CDR3 sequence is 15 residues long. V gave up 4 bases and J gave up 1 base; unmatched junction bases: 4. CDR1 is SGHRS, CDR2 YFSETQ, per germline. CDR3 sequence: CASSDGLASYNEQFF. Here the CDR3 DNA reads TGCGCCAGCAGCGACGGACTAGCATCCTACAATGAGCAGTTCTTC.

This clonotype was seen a handful of times. CDR3 coding DNA: TGTGCCAGCCAAATTGACGGGCCGGGGTACAATGAGCAGTTCTTC. Translating gives CASQIDGPGYNEQFF. The V call is TRBV2, the J call TRBJ2-1; possible D gene TRBD2, 5 bases. Between the trimmed V and J ends, which lost 8 bases and 4 bases, there was a span of 18 bases. Germline CDR1 is SNHLY and CDR2 is FYNNEI. The CDR3 has 15 amino acids. Drawing the rest from reference TRBV2 and TRBJ2-1, the complete variable domain is EPEVTQTPSHQVTQMGQEVILRCVPISNHLYFYWYRQILGQKVEFLVSFYNNEISEKSEIFDDQFSVERPDGSNFTLKIRSTKLEDSAMYFCASQIDGPGYNEQFFGPGTRLTVL.

This clonotype was counted a few times. This chain connects TRBV6-1 to TRBJ1-4; D unresolved. V was pared by 7 bases and J by 8 bases, with 14 bases between. This CDR3 region has 13 residues. CDR1 and CDR2 from the germline V gene are MNHNS and SASEGT. The CDR3 loop reads CASTPEWYEKLFF. DNA for the CDR3: TGTGCCAGCACCCCAGAGTGGTACGAAAAACTGTTTTTT.

CDR3 bases: TGTGCCACCATGGACAGGGGGCTATCCCACGGCAAAAACATTCAGTACTTC. It yields the protein CATMDRGLSHGKNIQYF. The chain uses TRBV15 and TRBJ2-4; 11 bases match TRBD1. J gave up 3 bases and V 7 bases, and 11 bases lay outside the gene matches. This CDR3 region has 17 residues. CDR1 LNHNV and CDR2 YYDKDF come from the germline V gene (reference sequence).

The chain employs TRBV28 and TRBJ2-5; tentative D call: TRBD2 (6 bases). This CDR3 has 15 residues. Germline lookup yields CDR1 MDHEN and CDR2 SYDVKM. Trimming shortened V by 3 bases and J by 1 base, and 12 bases separated the two germline ends. The CDR3 loop is CASSFGGATQETQYF. CDR3 nucleotides: TGTGCCAGCAGTTTCGGCGGGGCGACCCAAGAGACCCAGTACTTC.

The genes are TRBV5-1 and TRBJ2-7; 10 positions agree with TRBD2. The CDR3 has 13 amino acids. The germline gives CDR1 SGHRS, CDR2 YFSETQ. With V trimmed by 6 bases and J by 4 bases, 4 bases remained unmatched. The CDR3 spells CASIGLAAYEQYF. DNA for the CDR3: TGCGCCAGCATTGGACTAGCGGCATACGAGCAGTACTTC.

This clonotype has a handful of counts. The CDR3 spells CASSLDSGGNYEQYF. The CDR3 DNA follows: TGTGCCAGCAGCTTAGACAGCGGGGGGAACTACGAGCAGTACTTC. This sequence joins TRBV7-2 and TRBJ2-7, with 9 bases aligning to TRBD2. Germline assignment: CDR1 SGHTA and CDR2 FQGNSA. The CDR3 loop spans 15 amino acids. Trimming cost V 1 base and J 3 bases; bases outside gene matches: 4.

This clonotype was counted between two and nine times. CDR3 sequence: CASSYSPDSTNYGYTF. In DNA, the CDR3 is TGTGCCAGCAGTTACTCTCCGGACAGTACTAACTATGGCTACACCTTC. The chain uses TRBV6-5 and TRBJ1-2; possible D gene TRBD1, 6 bases. Germline assignment: CDR1 MNHEY and CDR2 SVGAGI. The V and J ends lost 0 bases and 0 bases respectively, with 11 bases between them. This CDR3 spans 16 amino acids.